This entry lists 32 T cell receptor beta chains sequenced from one sample in a study of Graves' ophthalmopathy and Graves' hyperthyroidism. Investigators amplified TCR beta CDR3 regions from RNA transcripts. Second-round multiplex PCR came after first-round RT-PCR with HTBI primers. One entry per CDR3 protein, called by TCRdb with MiXCR from the multiplex PCR reads. The repertoire includes 620,000 or so distinct CDR3 sequences, 22% of them detected once, and about 6.6% sits in the top ten. Sequencing was carried out using peripheral blood. These receptors came from a woman between 18 and 30 years old with stable Graves' hyperthyroidism. Some clones in this sample may be carry-over from other donors' samples.

This clonotype has at least ten counts. The chain recombines TRBV12-3 or TRBV12-4 with TRBJ2-5; 12 positions agree with TRBD2. This CDR3 has 14 amino acids. The V and J ends lost 6 bases and 4 bases, in that order; junction bases with no gene match: 3. Here the CDR3 reads CASSLTSGGETQYF. Here the CDR3 DNA reads TGTGCCAGCAGCCTGACTAGCGGGGGAGAGACCCAGTACTTC.

This clonotype was detected ten times or more. This sequence joins TRBV7-9 and TRBJ2-7; no clear D. The germline V gene has CDR1 SEHNR and CDR2 FQNEAQ (reference sequence). V was trimmed by 1 base and J by 3 bases, leaving 10 bases between them. This CDR3 has 14 amino acids. The CDR3 nucleotides read TGTGCCAGCAGCTTAGAAGACCTGAACTACGAGCAGTACTTC. Amino acids: CASSLEDLNYEQYF.

This clonotype was found many times. The CDR3 region is CAWSVAGANVLTF. DNA of the CDR3: TGTGCCTGGAGTGTGGCTGGGGCCAACGTCCTGACTTTC. The chain joins TRBV30 to TRBJ2-6; D is unclear. Germline CDR1 and CDR2: GTSNPN and SVGIG (reference sequence). The CDR3 consists of 13 residues. Trimming cost V 0 bases and J 2 bases, with 2 bases left between them.

In this sample, this clonotype turned up once. A much larger clone lies a single base off, so this may be a read error. The rearrangement links TRBV2 to TRBJ1-2, with D perhaps matching TRBD1 (5 bases). CDR3 length equals 16 residues. The germline V gene encodes CDR1 SNHLY and CDR2 FYNNEI. In nucleotides, the CDR3 is TGTGCCAGCAGTTTTCCTACAGGAGCCTCACACTATGGCTGCACCTTC. Translating gives CASSFPTGASHYGCTF.

The chain combines TRBV20-1 with TRBJ2-1; D unclear. The CDR3 sequence is 13 residues long. V lost 2 bases and J lost 4, with 9 bases in between. Germline V gene sequence: CDR1 DFQATT, CDR2 SNEGSKA (reference sequence). CDR3 amino acids: CSARPPRYNEQFF. DNA for the CDR3: TGCAGTGCTAGACCACCACGGTACAATGAGCAGTTCTTC.

This clonotype was seen many times. The chain uses TRBV6-2 or TRBV6-3 and TRBJ1-1; the D is unclear. Germline V CDR1 and CDR2: MNHEY, SVGEGT. Trimming shortened V by 6 bases and J by 5 bases, and 16 bases separated the two germline ends. This CDR3 is built from 14 residues. In DNA, the CDR3 is TGTGCCAGCAGGCTGGGAGCTTTTTGGACTGAAGCTTTCTTT. As protein: CASRLGAFWTEAFF.

V is TRBV20-1 and J is TRBJ2-7; 9 bases agree with TRBD2. J gave up 0 bases and V 6 bases, and 6 bases lay outside the gene matches. Per germline, CDR1 DFQATT and CDR2 SNEGSKA (reference sequence). This CDR3 has 14 amino acids. CDR3 amino acids: CSAQDSGGSYEQYF. The CDR3 DNA follows: TGCAGTGCCCAGGATAGCGGGGGCTCCTACGAGCAGTACTTC.

This clonotype was picked up many times. The rearrangement links TRBV12-3 or TRBV12-4 to TRBJ2-7, with D uncertain. The germline V and J ends were trimmed by 2 bases and 3 bases, with 5 bases remaining between them. This CDR3 spans 12 amino acids. CDR3 amino acids: CASSLLDYEQYF. The CDR3 region has the DNA TGTGCCAGCAGTTTATTAGACTACGAGCAGTACTTC.

The chain combines TRBV15 with TRBJ1-5, with a weak D call TRBD1 (6 bases). CDR3 size: 18 residues. Trimming cost V 1 base and J 2 bases, with 18 bases left between them. Per germline, CDR1 LNHNV and CDR2 YYDKDF (reference sequence). CDR3 sequence: CATSRGAGGLGGNQPQHF. The CDR3 coding sequence is TGTGCCACCAGCAGAGGGGCGGGGGGCCTGGGGGGCAATCAGCCCCAGCATTTT. Based on the CDR3 plus reference TRBV15 and TRBJ1-5, the full variable domain is DAMVIQNPRYQVTQFGKPVTLSCSQTLNHNVMYWYQQKSSQAPKLLFHYYDKDFNNEADTPDNFQSRRPNTSFCFLDIRSPGLGDTAMYLCATSRGAGGLGGNQPQHFGDGTRLSIL.

In its sample, this clonotype was seen many times. J is TRBJ1-1 and V is TRBV11-1; TRBD1 matches at 9 bases. V dropped 2 bases and J dropped 4; count of bases not matched to a gene: 8. The germline gives CDR1 SGHAT, CDR2 FQDESV (reference sequence). CDR3 length equals 16 residues. CDR3 DNA sequence: TGTGCCAGCAGCTTATCACCACAGGGGGCAGGCACTGAAGCTTTCTTT. It is translated as CASSLSPQGAGTEAFF.

The rearrangement links TRBV3-1 to TRBJ2-7; D gene uncertain. The germline V gene has CDR1 LGHDT and CDR2 YNNKEL (reference sequence). The length of the CDR3 is 15 residues. Trimming took 2 bases from V and 0 from J, leaving 11 bases between them. CDR3 nucleotide sequence: TGTGCCAGCAGCCAATTACCTGAGAGCTCCTACGAGCAGTACTTC. Translating it yields CASSQLPESSYEQYF.

There are many counts of this clonotype. The CDR3 reads CASSFNRETYSGNTIYF. DNA of the CDR3: TGTGCCAGCAGCTTCAATAGGGAGACCTACTCTGGAAACACCATATATTTT. V and J are TRBV11-2 and TRBJ1-3; D gene unclear. Germline V lookup: CDR1 SGHAT, CDR2 FQNNGV. V was pared by 3 bases and J by 0 bases, with 15 bases between. CDR3 length: 17 residues.

The genes are TRBV28 and TRBJ1-2; D not certain. This CDR3 has 12 residues. In germline, CDR1 is MDHEN, CDR2 SYDVKM. V was clipped by 5 bases and J by 4 bases, with 8 bases between them. Here the CDR3 DNA reads TGTGCCAGCAGTATGACACCCTATGGCTACACCTTC. Translation: CASSMTPYGYTF.

At least ten counts were recorded for this clonotype. The V and J genes are TRBV6-5 and TRBJ2-7, with 7 bases lining up with TRBD1. CDR1 MNHEY and CDR2 SVGAGI come from the germline V gene. CDR3 size: 15 residues. V trimming: 4 bases; J trimming: 3 bases; junction bases outside the gene matches: 9. This CDR3 is CASSWVTGSYYEQYF. Written as DNA, the CDR3 is TGTGCCAGCAGTTGGGTGACAGGGAGTTACTACGAGCAGTACTTC.

Ten or more counts support this clonotype. The chain couples TRBV7-2 to TRBJ2-5; D is unresolved. The CDR3 has 15 amino acids. Germline-derived CDR1 and CDR2 are SGHTA and FQGNSA. The V end was cut by 2 bases, the J end by 1 base, with 11 bases between. The DNA for the CDR3 is TGTGCCAGCAGCTTAACGGGCGTCTCCCAAGAGACCCAGTACTTC. Translation: CASSLTGVSQETQYF.

This chain joins TRBV2 and TRBJ1-5; a possible D gene is TRBD1 (5 bases). V gave up 10 bases and J gave up 6 bases, with 16 bases separating them. CDR3 length: 13 amino acids. CDR1 and CDR2 (germline): SNHLY, FYNNEI. In nucleotides, the CDR3 is TGTGCCAACAACGATCAGGGAGTTCAGCCCCAGCATTTT. Translation gives CANNDQGVQPQHF. Drawing the rest from reference TRBV2 and TRBJ1-5, the complete variable domain is EPEVTQTPSHQVTQMGQEVILRCVPISNHLYFYWYRQILGQKVEFLVSFYNNEISEKSEIFDDQFSVERPDGSNFTLKIRSTKLEDSAMYFCANNDQGVQPQHFGDGTRLSIL.

The sample holds a few counts of this clonotype. V usage is TRBV6-1 and J usage is TRBJ1-1; 8 bases line up with TRBD1. The CDR3 spans 14 residues. Germline lookup yields CDR1 MNHNS and CDR2 SASEGT. V lost 6 bases, J lost 5 bases, and 8 bases stayed unmatched. The CDR3 here is CASRPVGQVTEAFF. The CDR3 DNA reads as TGTGCCAGCAGACCGGTGGGACAGGTGACTGAAGCTTTCTTT.

There are many counts of this clonotype. The rearrangement joins TRBV12-3 or TRBV12-4 to TRBJ1-2, with 7 bases aligning to TRBD1. V dropped 5 bases and J dropped 0; count of bases not matched to a gene: 3. This CDR3 has 14 residues. CDR3 DNA: TGTGCCAGCAGTACTCAGGGGGCTAACTATGGCTACACCTTC. It is translated as CASSTQGANYGYTF.

This clonotype was seen ten or more times. The CDR3 is CASRATGSYEQYF. The DNA for the CDR3 is TGTGCCAGCAGAGCGACAGGATCATACGAGCAGTACTTC. The chain is built from TRBV6-5 and TRBJ2-7, with D possibly TRBD1 on 6 matching bases. The germline CDR1 and CDR2 sequences are MNHEY and SVGAGI. V lost 6 bases, J lost 4 bases, and 13 bases lay in between. This CDR3 is built from 13 residues.

CDR3 residues: CASSISSGSVGELFF. The CDR3 coding sequence is TGTGCCAGTAGTATCTCCAGCGGGAGCGTCGGGGAGCTGTTTTTT. The rearrangement links TRBV19 to TRBJ2-2, with TRBD2 matching 8 bases. V dropped 3 bases and J dropped 7; count of bases not matched to a gene: 7. Looked up from germline, CDR1 is LNHDA and CDR2 is SQIVND (reference sequence). This CDR3 is built from 15 residues.

The V and J genes are TRBV30 and TRBJ2-7, with D possibly being TRBD1 (5 bases). This CDR3 has 15 amino acids. V lost 1 base and J 2 bases, leaving 15 bases between the germline ends. Germline V gene sequence: CDR1 GTSNPN, CDR2 SVGIG (reference sequence). DNA for the CDR3: TGTGCCTGGAGTGGTCGTCAGGGTAAAGCCTACGAGCAGTACTTC. This translates into CAWSGRQGKAYEQYF.

This clonotype has only a few counts. The chain employs TRBV4-1 and TRBJ1-1, with 10 bases that match TRBD1. CDR1 is MGHRA and CDR2 is YSYEKL in the germline V gene. CDR3 length: 16 residues. V was clipped by 0 bases and J by 4 bases; unmatched bases: 5. CDR3 protein: CASSQDRDRGGTEAFF. DNA for the CDR3: TGCGCCAGCAGCCAAGATAGGGACAGGGGAGGCACTGAAGCTTTCTTT.

The chain employs TRBV5-1 and TRBJ1-5; D may be TRBD1 (6 bases). V was clipped by 4 bases and J by 3 bases, with 14 bases between them. Germline V gene lookup returns CDR1 SGHRS and CDR2 YFSETQ. The CDR3 covers 15 residues. The CDR3 DNA follows: TGCGCCAGCAGCCATACAGGGACCCCCAATCAGCCCCAGCATTTT. It encodes CASSHTGTPNQPQHF.

This chain links TRBV28 with TRBJ2-2; TRBD2 matches 9 bases. The CDR3 is 15 amino acids. V trimming: 7 bases; J trimming: 0 bases; junction bases outside the gene matches: 3. Germline V gives CDR1 MDHEN, CDR2 SYDVKM. CDR3 coding DNA: TGTGCCAGCACCGAGCGGGGGGCGAACACCGGGGAGCTGTTTTTT. This codes for CASTERGANTGELFF.

This clonotype was detected ten times or more. The chain carries TRBV11-2 and TRBJ2-5; weak D call: TRBD2 (5 bases). V shed 3 bases and J shed 1 base, with 15 bases lying between them. CDR3 size: 16 residues. Per germline, CDR1 SGHAT and CDR2 FQNNGV. CDR3 sequence reads: CASSFFDGRVQETQYF. The CDR3 DNA follows: TGTGCCAGCAGCTTTTTTGACGGGCGGGTCCAAGAGACCCAGTACTTC.

The chain combines TRBV10-3 with TRBJ2-6, with no clear D. The CDR3 has 15 residues. Germline V gives CDR1 ENHRY, CDR2 SYGVKD. Trimming stripped 2 bases from V and 0 bases from J, with 5 bases between. The CDR3 sequence is CAISETPSGANVLTF. CDR3 nucleotide sequence: TGTGCCATCAGTGAGACTCCCTCTGGGGCCAACGTCCTGACTTTC.

This chain connects TRBV24-1 to TRBJ1-6; no clear D gene. Germline V lookup: CDR1 KGHDR, CDR2 SFDVKD. CDR3 length: 14 residues. V lost 4 bases and J lost 6, with 9 bases in between. CDR3 nucleotides: TGTGCCACCAGTGACTCCGCAGCTAATTCACCCCTCCACTTT. Its protein is CATSDSAANSPLHF.

As for this clonotype: A much larger clone lies a single base off, so this may be a read error. V usage is TRBV14 and J usage is TRBJ1-2, with a tentative D call TRBD1 (6 bases). The germline CDR1 and CDR2 sequences are SGHDN and FVKESK. This CDR3 spans 15 amino acids. CDR3 in amino acids: CAISQAAGANYGYTF. In nucleotides, the CDR3 is TGTGCCATCAGCCAAGCGGCAGGGGCTAACTATGGCTACACCTTC.

This clonotype was seen repeatedly, ten times or more. V usage is TRBV6-2 or TRBV6-3 and J usage is TRBJ2-7, with D possibly matching TRBD2 (6 bases). The length of the CDR3 is 15 residues. Germline lookup yields CDR1 MNHEY and CDR2 SVGEGT. Trimming took 2 bases from V and 1 from J, leaving 12 bases between them. The CDR3, as DNA: TGTGCCAGCAGTTACCCGGGGGACGGATCCTACGAGCAGTACTTC. It encodes CASSYPGDGSYEQYF.

This chain links TRBV6-2 or TRBV6-3 with TRBJ1-6; TRBD1 agrees at 7 bases. The trim removed 6 bases at V and 6 bases at J, leaving 5 bases unmatched. Looked up from germline, CDR1 is MNHEY and CDR2 is SVGEGT. This CDR3 is built from 14 residues. The CDR3 coding sequence is TGTGCCAGCAGACTGACAGGGCCTAATTCACCCCTCCACTTT. Translation: CASRLTGPNSPLHF.

This clonotype was found many times. The J gene is TRBJ2-7, the V gene TRBV4-1, with TRBD1 matching over 9 bases. The CDR3 consists of 17 residues. The V segment lost 1 base and the J segment 3 bases; nucleotides outside the gene matches: 10. CDR1 is MGHRA and CDR2 is YSYEKL in the germline V gene. The CDR3 loop reads CASSQGPNPGQGYEQYF. The CDR3 DNA is TGCGCCAGCAGCCAAGGGCCGAACCCGGGACAGGGCTACGAGCAGTACTTC.

V and J are TRBV30 and TRBJ1-1; D perhaps matches TRBD1 (5 bases). The CDR3 spans 14 residues. The germline CDR1 and CDR2 sequences are GTSNPN and SVGIG (reference sequence). V dropped 0 bases and J dropped 5 bases, with 13 bases sitting between them. For the CDR3, the DNA is TGTGCCTGGAGTGTACGGCTCAGGGTGACTGAAGCTTTCTTT. Encoded protein: CAWSVRLRVTEAFF.